One and the same sample provided the 26 T cell receptor beta chains below, sequenced in a study of blood T cell repertoires in COVID-19. Sequencing used immunoSEQ multiplex PCR; TCRdb keeps in-frame clones, though not all of them. This table holds some 160,000 clones, approximately 91% found once. The sample taken for sequencing was peripheral blood. The receptors come from a young man with acute or convalescent COVID-19.

The rearrangement links TRBV5-1 to TRBJ2-2, with D tentatively TRBD2 (6 bases). From germline, CDR1 is SGHRS and CDR2 YFSETQ. V lost 7 bases and J lost 1, with 8 bases in between. The CDR3 is made up of 13 amino acids. CDR3: CASGTGNTGELFF. The CDR3 coding sequence is TGCGCCAGCGGGACTGGGAACACCGGGGAGCTGTTTTTT.

This rearrangement joins TRBV5-4 to TRBJ1-1, with D possibly matching TRBD1 (6 bases). The germline V gene encodes CDR1 SGHNT and CDR2 YYREEE (reference sequence). The CDR3 has 15 amino acids. The V end was cut by 0 bases, the J end by 7 bases, with 16 bases between. This chain's CDR3 is CASSLDLQGDFEAFF. For the CDR3, the DNA is TGTGCCAGCAGCTTGGATCTACAGGGAGACTTTGAAGCTTTCTTT.

The chain is built from TRBV7-9 and TRBJ2-5; 13 bases are shared with TRBD2. J lost 4 bases, V lost 6 bases, and 2 bases had no gene match. Germline V gene data show CDR1 as SEHNR and CDR2 as FQNEAQ (reference sequence). The length of the CDR3 is 14 residues. DNA of the CDR3: TGTGCCAGCAGTACTAGCGGGAGGGGAGAGACCCAGTACTTC. It is translated as CASSTSGRGETQYF.

This rearrangement joins TRBV5-1 to TRBJ2-5; 7 bases match TRBD1. This CDR3 region has 13 residues. V was clipped by 0 bases and J by 4 bases; unmatched bases: 0. Looked up from germline, CDR1 is SGHRS and CDR2 is YFSETQ. CDR3 in amino acids: CASSLDRGETQYF. Here the CDR3 DNA reads TGCGCCAGCAGCTTGGACAGGGGAGAGACCCAGTACTTC.

For the CDR3, the DNA is TGTGCCAGCAGCCAAGGCCTTTCGCAGGGCCTATATCAGCCCCAGCATTTT. This gives the protein CASSQGLSQGLYQPQHF. The rearrangement links TRBV3-1 (or the pseudogene TRBV3-2) to TRBJ1-5; possible D gene TRBD1, 5 bases. V was shortened by 1 base and J by 5 bases, with 18 bases between the two germline ends. CDR3 length: 17 amino acids. Looked up from germline, CDR1 is LGHDT and CDR2 is YNNKEL (reference sequence).

This clone was seen once. The V and J genes are TRBV29-1 and TRBJ1-4, with a possible D match to TRBD1 (5 bases). Trimming shortened V by 5 bases and J by 2 bases, and 12 bases separated the two germline ends. The CDR3 runs 14 residues. The germline V gene encodes CDR1 SQVTM and CDR2 ANQGSEA. The CDR3 sequence: CSVSMGGTNEKLFF. For the CDR3, the DNA is TGCAGCGTTTCGATGGGGGGTACTAATGAAAAACTGTTTTTT.

The chain is built from TRBV28 and TRBJ1-4; TRBD1 might be the D (5 bases). V was trimmed by 3 bases and J by 1 base, leaving 9 bases between them. This CDR3 has 15 amino acids. Germline loops: CDR1 MDHEN, CDR2 SYDVKM. The CDR3 reads CASSFGGVTNEKLFF. For the CDR3, the DNA is TGTGCCAGCAGTTTCGGGGGAGTAACTAATGAAAAACTGTTTTTT.

The chain uses TRBV27 and TRBJ2-7; D uncertain. V was pared by 5 bases and J by 2 bases, with 13 bases between. This CDR3 contains 14 residues. Germline CDR1 is MNHEY and CDR2 is SMNVEV (reference sequence). In DNA form, the CDR3 reads TGTGCCAGCAGTCCAAACTACCTCACCTACGAGCAGTACTTC. The encoded protein is CASSPNYLTYEQYF.

The V gene is TRBV5-6, the J gene TRBJ2-7; TRBD1 might be the D (5 bases). Germline lookup yields CDR1 SGHDT and CDR2 YYEEEE. This CDR3 has 14 amino acids. The V gene lost 0 bases and the J gene lost 6 bases, with 13 bases spanning the gap. In nucleotides, the CDR3 is TGTGCCAGCAGCTTGGGGCAGGGCCCATTCGAGCAGTACTTC. Translation: CASSLGQGPFEQYF.

The chain uses TRBV5-1 and TRBJ2-5; possible D gene TRBD2, 6 bases. In germline, CDR1 is SGHRS, CDR2 YFSETQ. Trimming took off 2 bases at V and 1 base at J, with 12 bases between the two ends. This CDR3 region has 15 residues. CDR3 residues: CASSLSSAAQETQYF. CDR3 nucleotide sequence: TGCGCCAGCAGCTTATCTAGCGCGGCCCAAGAGACCCAGTACTTC.

The chain couples TRBV11-2 to TRBJ1-1; D possibly corresponds to TRBD1 (6 bases). The V and J ends lost 1 base and 3 bases respectively, with 15 bases between them. The germline V gene encodes CDR1 SGHAT and CDR2 FQNNGV. This CDR3 is 16 amino acids long. The CDR3 bases are TGTGCCAGCAGCTTAGTATCCTTGGGGGCCTACACTGAAGCTTTCTTT. The encoded protein is CASSLVSLGAYTEAFF.

This chain joins TRBV19 and TRBJ2-1; 9 nucleotides match TRBD1. The CDR3 has 16 residues. Germline V gene lookup returns CDR1 LNHDA and CDR2 SQIVND (reference sequence). The V segment lost 1 base and the J segment 9 bases; nucleotides outside the gene matches: 10. The CDR3 coding sequence is TGTGCCAGTAGTATAGTGGCCTTAACAGGGGGCGGTGAGCAGTTCTTC. Encoded protein: CASSIVALTGGGEQFF.

The genes are TRBV7-9 and TRBJ2-3, with 11 bases that match TRBD2. Germline values: CDR1 SEHNR, CDR2 FQNEAQ (reference sequence). With 1 base clipped from V and 0 bases from J, the junction kept 0 bases outside the gene matches. This CDR3 contains 16 residues. Here the CDR3 reads CASSLGTSGSTDTQYF. The DNA of the CDR3 is TGTGCCAGCAGCTTAGGGACTAGCGGGAGCACAGATACGCAGTATTTT.

The chain combines TRBV7-9 with TRBJ1-1; D unresolved. CDR1 and CDR2 from the germline V gene are SEHNR and FQNEAQ (reference sequence). V gave up 1 base and J gave up 3 bases, with 15 bases separating them. There are 16 residues in the CDR3. CDR3 loop: CASSLDRGHGDTEAFF. The CDR3 DNA reads as TGTGCCAGCAGCTTAGATCGAGGGCACGGGGACACTGAAGCTTTCTTT.

The J gene is TRBJ2-3, the V gene TRBV5-1; D is possibly TRBD2 (5 bases). Germline CDR1 and CDR2: SGHRS and YFSETQ. The CDR3 sequence is 14 residues long. The germline V and J ends were trimmed by 4 bases and 5 bases, with 14 bases remaining between them. CDR3 amino acids: CASSPGEGVDTQYF. CDR3 nucleotides: TGCGCCAGCAGCCCGGGTGAGGGCGTAGATACGCAGTATTTT.

The J gene is TRBJ1-1, the V gene TRBV6-5, with 8 bases that match TRBD1. Trimming at V came to 6 bases and at J to 0 bases, leaving 0 bases not matched to a gene. This CDR3 contains 13 residues. Germline V gene sequence: CDR1 MNHEY, CDR2 SVGAGI. The CDR3, as DNA: TGTGCCAGCAGGGACAGGGTGAACACTGAAGCTTTCTTT. Its protein product is CASRDRVNTEAFF.

V is TRBV10-3 and J is TRBJ2-3; D perhaps matches TRBD2 (5 bases). The CDR3 has 15 residues. V lost 6 bases, J lost 0 bases, and 13 bases lay in between. Germline CDR1 reads ENHRY; CDR2 reads SYGVKD. This CDR3 is CAIRDSSPSTDTQYF. CDR3 sequence (DNA): TGTGCCATCAGGGACTCTAGCCCCAGCACAGATACGCAGTATTTT.

The chain recombines TRBV6-5 with TRBJ2-3; tentative D call: TRBD2 (6 bases). The CDR3 totals 16 residues. V dropped 3 bases and J dropped 0 bases, with 13 bases sitting between them. Germline CDR1 MNHEY, CDR2 SVGAGI. The CDR3 loop is CASSYLAGTSTDTQYF. CDR3 bases: TGTGCCAGCAGTTATTTGGCGGGGACGAGCACAGATACGCAGTATTTT.

The table lists this clone with a count of one. V and J are TRBV4-2 and TRBJ1-2; 8 nucleotides agree with TRBD1. The junction had 10 bases not matched to a gene; V was cut back by 5 bases and J by 2 bases. The germline gives CDR1 LGHNA, CDR2 YNFKEQ. There are 16 residues in the CDR3. In DNA, the CDR3 is TGTGCCAGCAGCACGAGGACAGGGCGTACAAACTATGGCTACACCTTC. This codes for CASSTRTGRTNYGYTF.

The rearrangement joins TRBV4-1 to TRBJ1-3; D perhaps matches TRBD1 (6 bases). The CDR3 is 16 residues long. V lost 1 base and J lost 4, with 14 bases in between. Germline CDR1 is MGHRA and CDR2 is YSYEKL. The CDR3 here is CASSQAGSGDGNTIYF. CDR3 sequence (DNA): TGCGCCAGCAGCCAAGCGGGGTCAGGGGACGGAAACACCATATATTTT.

This chain links TRBV20-1 with TRBJ2-3; 9 bases are shared with TRBD2. Germline V lookup: CDR1 DFQATT, CDR2 SNEGSKA (reference sequence). The CDR3 consists of 15 residues. After removal of 3 bases from V and 0 bases from J, the junction contained 4 bases not matched to a gene. The CDR3 spells CSASPTSGSTDTQYF. The CDR3 coding sequence is TGCAGTGCTAGTCCCACTAGCGGGAGCACAGATACGCAGTATTTT.

The V call is TRBV19, the J call TRBJ2-7; possible D gene TRBD1, 6 bases. The CDR3 length is 16 residues. Germline CDR1 LNHDA, CDR2 SQIVND (reference sequence). V lost 1 base and J 6 bases, leaving 19 bases between the germline ends. The CDR3 reads CASSIGEATGWPEQYF. Written as DNA, the CDR3 is TGTGCCAGTAGTATAGGGGAAGCGACAGGCTGGCCCGAGCAGTACTTC.

The rearrangement joins TRBV5-1 to TRBJ2-5, with D possibly TRBD1 on 7 matching bases. V gave up 0 bases and J gave up 5 bases, with 14 bases separating them. Germline V gene lookup returns CDR1 SGHRS and CDR2 YFSETQ. CDR3 length: 15 residues. CDR3: CASSLAGSGGETQYF. DNA of the CDR3: TGCGCCAGCAGCTTGGCAGGTTCAGGGGGGGAGACCCAGTACTTC.

The V and J genes are TRBV6-5 and TRBJ1-4; D is undetermined. Germline values: CDR1 MNHEY, CDR2 SVGAGI. CDR3 length equals 15 residues. With 2 bases removed from V and 7 bases from J, the gap between germline ends came to 14 bases. The CDR3 DNA reads as TGTGCCAGCAGTTACAATCCTCCTGGGCGTGAAAAACTGTTTTTT. Translation gives CASSYNPPGREKLFF.

The DNA for the CDR3 is TGTGCCTGGAGGAGAGGGCAGACGAACACTGAAGCTTTCTTT. It yields the protein CAWRRGQTNTEAFF. The chain couples TRBV30 to TRBJ1-1; D is uncertain. Germline V gene data show CDR1 as GTSNPN and CDR2 as SVGIG (reference sequence). The CDR3 spans 14 residues. V lost 3 bases and J 1 base, leaving 12 bases between the germline ends.

The rearrangement links TRBV12-3 or TRBV12-4 to TRBJ1-5; D gene unclear. Trimming stripped 7 bases from V and 6 bases from J, with 13 bases between. This CDR3 comprises 13 residues. The CDR3 DNA follows: TGTGCCAGCACCCCAGGCGTCGGTCAGCCCCAGCATTTT. Amino acids: CASTPGVGQPQHF.